The 13 T cell receptor beta chains in this list originate from one sample, sequenced in a study of T-cell memory formation after mild COVID-19. TCRdb called the 5' RACE reads again in MiXCR, with one record for every CDR3 protein. In the table there are some 350,000 distinct CDR3 sequences, over 10% of which are singletons. The sequenced sample consisted of PBMCs or a T cell subset sorted from them (not recorded which). The receptor source for this set is a man between 18 and 35 years old who had mild COVID-19 (a few samples of this study predate the infection). Cell type and time point are not known.

This clonotype was counted a few times. The rearrangement links TRBV5-4 to TRBJ1-4; no definite D call. The CDR3 runs 15 residues. Trimming removed 5 bases from V and 3 bases from J, with 14 bases in between. In germline, CDR1 is SGHNT, CDR2 YYREEE (reference sequence). The CDR3 DNA follows: TGTGCCAGCAGTACTACCGGCCGACCTAATGAAAAACTGTTTTTT. Protein sequence: CASSTTGRPNEKLFF. The variable domain in full, completed from reference TRBV5-4 and TRBJ1-4, reads ETGVTQSPTHLIKTRGQQVTLRCSSQSGHNTVSWYQQALGQGPQFIFQYYREEENGRGNFPPRFSGLQFPNYSSELNVNALELDDSALYLCASSTTGRPNEKLFFGSGTQLSVL.

This clonotype has ten or more counts. The chain joins TRBV7-2 to TRBJ2-3; the D gene is possibly TRBD2 (6 bases). The CDR3 is 11 amino acids. CDR1 SGHTA and CDR2 FQGNSA come from the germline V gene. The V and J ends lost 4 bases and 10 bases respectively, with 9 bases between them. As DNA, the CDR3 is TGTGCCAGCAGCTCTAGCGTTCCGCAGTATTTT. Its translation is CASSSSVPQYF.

This clonotype was detected ten times or more. The V gene is TRBV6-5, the J gene TRBJ2-1, with 7 bases aligning to TRBD1. Germline CDR1 MNHEY, CDR2 SVGAGI. The V segment lost 8 bases and the J segment 1 base; nucleotides outside the gene matches: 5. This CDR3 is 14 amino acids long. The CDR3 coding sequence is TGTGCCAGCGGCCGGGACAGTTCCTACAATGAGCAGTTCTTC. It is translated as CASGRDSSYNEQFF.

This clonotype was found many times. The chain is built from TRBV5-1 and TRBJ1-1; D remains unclear. CDR3 length equals 13 residues. Between the trimmed V and J ends, which lost 0 bases and 5 bases, there was a span of 8 bases. Germline CDR1 reads SGHRS; CDR2 reads YFSETQ. The CDR3 DNA reads TGCGCCAGCAGCTTGGCGGTGCGGACTGAAGCTTTCTTT. The encoded protein is CASSLAVRTEAFF.

V is TRBV19 and J is TRBJ2-7; unclear D gene. The CDR3 has 14 amino acids. Trimming left V 5 bases short and J 2 bases short, with 13 bases between. Germline CDR1 LNHDA, CDR2 SQIVND (reference sequence). CDR3 nucleotide sequence: TGTGCCAGTAGTCTGGGTTTGGGCACCTACGAGCAGTACTTC. It encodes CASSLGLGTYEQYF. The variable domain in full, with the rest retrieved from reference TRBV19 and TRBJ2-7, is DGGITQSPKYLFRKEGQNVTLSCEQNLNHDAMYWYRQDPGQGLRLIYYSQIVNDFQKGDIAEGYSVSREKKESFPLTVTSAQKNPTAFYLCASSLGLGTYEQYFGPGTRLTVT.

In this sample, this clonotype turned up many times. The chain links TRBV19 to TRBJ2-1; D could derive from TRBD1 or TRBD2 (5 bases each). Germline V gene data show CDR1 as LNHDA and CDR2 as SQIVND (reference sequence). V lost 0 bases and J lost 9, with 9 bases in between. CDR3 length: 13 residues. CDR3 coding DNA: TGTGCCAGTAGTATAGATCGGGGCGGTGAGCAGTTCTTC. Its protein is CASSIDRGGEQFF.

The chain is built from TRBV6-2 or TRBV6-3 and TRBJ2-1; D may be TRBD1 or TRBD2 (5 bases each). Judging by the DNA end, TRBJ2-7 fits better; the J call may be wrong. The CDR3 sequence is 13 residues long. CDR1 is MNHEY and CDR2 is SVGEGT in the germline V gene. CDR3 protein: CASTGWGRYEQYF. The CDR3 DNA follows: TGTGCCAGCACGGGATGGGGCAGGTACGAGCAGTACTTC.

This clonotype was picked up a small number of times. The rearrangement links TRBV4-1 to TRBJ1-3; D unresolved. Trimming took 0 bases from V and 4 from J, leaving 10 bases between them. This CDR3 comprises 15 residues. Per the germline V gene, CDR1 is MGHRA and CDR2 is YSYEKL. The CDR3 reads CASSQDIGSGNTIYF. The CDR3 DNA is TGCGCCAGCAGCCAAGATATTGGCAGCGGAAACACCATATATTTT.

This clonotype was picked up many times. V is TRBV7-2 and J is TRBJ1-6; D remains ambiguous. The CDR3 covers 15 residues. Germline V lookup: CDR1 SGHTA, CDR2 FQGNSA. V was trimmed by 4 bases and J by 6 bases, leaving 13 bases between them. This CDR3 reads CASSSLGVGNSPLHF. As DNA, the CDR3 is TGTGCCAGCAGCTCCCTCGGGGTCGGTAATTCACCCCTCCACTTT.

This clonotype was detected a few times. This rearrangement joins TRBV29-1 to TRBJ1-2; TRBD1 matches 8 bases. CDR1 and CDR2 from the germline V gene are SQVTM and ANQGSEA. This CDR3 is built from 16 residues. J lost 8 bases, V lost 1 base, and 15 bases had no gene match. The CDR3 region is CSVEGRDRQLRRGYTF. DNA of the CDR3: TGCAGCGTTGAAGGCCGGGACAGGCAATTAAGGAGGGGCTACACCTTC.

The chain carries TRBV6-2 or TRBV6-3 and TRBJ2-7, with D perhaps being TRBD1 or TRBD2 (5 bases each). The V end was cut by 0 bases, the J end by 3 bases, with 15 bases between. Per the germline V gene, CDR1 is MNHEY and CDR2 is SVGEGT. This CDR3 has 16 residues. CDR3 in amino acids: CASSYSGLGPRYEQYV. Here the CDR3 DNA reads TGTGCCAGCAGTTACTCGGGGTTGGGACCCCGCTACGAGCAGTACGTC.

The V call is TRBV11-2, the J call TRBJ2-7; D is possibly TRBD2 (6 bases). Germline V gene data show CDR1 as SGHAT and CDR2 as FQNNGV. V gave up 5 bases and J gave up 3 bases, with 17 bases separating them. The CDR3 runs to 15 residues. The CDR3 reads CASSRGLPQLYEQYF. The CDR3 nucleotides are TGTGCCAGCAGCCGGGGACTTCCTCAGCTCTACGAGCAGTACTTC. The full variable domain, its missing parts supplied by reference TRBV11-2 and TRBJ2-7, is EAGVAQSPRYKIIEKRQSVAFWCNPISGHATLYWYQQILGQGPKLLIQFQNNGVVDDSQLPKDRFSAERLKGVDSTLKIQPAKLEDSAVYLCASSRGLPQLYEQYFGPGTRLTVT.

The genes are TRBV7-2 and TRBJ1-2, with D perhaps TRBD1 (6 bases). The CDR3 runs 14 residues. V lost 5 bases and J 6 bases, leaving 16 bases between the germline ends. Germline CDR1 reads SGHTA; CDR2 reads FQGNSA. The CDR3 reads CASSPPDSLDGYTF. CDR3 nucleotides: TGTGCCAGCAGCCCTCCGGACAGCTTAGATGGCTACACCTTC.